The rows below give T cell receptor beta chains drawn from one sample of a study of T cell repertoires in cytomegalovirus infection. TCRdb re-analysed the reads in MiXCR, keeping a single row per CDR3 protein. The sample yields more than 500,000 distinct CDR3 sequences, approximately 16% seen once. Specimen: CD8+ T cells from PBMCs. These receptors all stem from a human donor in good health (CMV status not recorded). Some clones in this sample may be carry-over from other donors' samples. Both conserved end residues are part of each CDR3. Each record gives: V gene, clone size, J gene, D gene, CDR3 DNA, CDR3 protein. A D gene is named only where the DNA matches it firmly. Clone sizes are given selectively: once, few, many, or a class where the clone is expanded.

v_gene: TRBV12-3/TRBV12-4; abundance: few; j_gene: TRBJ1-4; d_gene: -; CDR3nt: TGTGCCAGCAGTTCTCTTGATTTTAATGAAAAACTGTTTTTT; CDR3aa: CASSSLDFNEKLFF
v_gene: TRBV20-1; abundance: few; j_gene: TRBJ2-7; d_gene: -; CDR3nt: TGCAGTGCTAGAGCCGGGGAAGTCTACGAGCAGTACTTC; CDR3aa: CSARAGEVYEQYF
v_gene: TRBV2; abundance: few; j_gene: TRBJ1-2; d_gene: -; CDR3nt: TGTGCCAGCAGAACCGGGACGGGGAATAACTATGGCTACACCTTC; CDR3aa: CASRTGTGNNYGYTF
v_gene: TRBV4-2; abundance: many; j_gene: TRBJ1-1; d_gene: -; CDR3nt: TGTGCCAGCAGCCAAGAGGGTCAAGAGAACACTGAAGCTTTCTTT; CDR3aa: CASSQEGQENTEAFF
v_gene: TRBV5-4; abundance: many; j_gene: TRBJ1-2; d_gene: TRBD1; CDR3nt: TGTGCCAGCAGCGTGCCGGGACAGGACGTTAACTATGGCTACACCTTC; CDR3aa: CASSVPGQDVNYGYTF
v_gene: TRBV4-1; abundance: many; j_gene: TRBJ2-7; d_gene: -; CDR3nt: TGCGCCAGCAGCCAAGGGACGAGCTCCTACGAGCAGTACTTC; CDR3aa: CASSQGTSSYEQYF
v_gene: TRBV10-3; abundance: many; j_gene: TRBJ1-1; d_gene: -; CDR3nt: TGTGCCATCGGCAAAGGAGGCACTGAAGCTTTCTTT; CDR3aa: CAIGKGGTEAFF
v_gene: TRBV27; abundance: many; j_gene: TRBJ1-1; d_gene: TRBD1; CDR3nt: TGTGCCAGCAGTCGACAGGGGATCACTGAAGCTTTCTTT; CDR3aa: CASSRQGITEAFF
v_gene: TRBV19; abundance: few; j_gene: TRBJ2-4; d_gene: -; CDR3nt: TGTGCCAGTAGTATCCCTTACAGGCGGGAAAACATTCAGTACTTC; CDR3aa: CASSIPYRRENIQYF
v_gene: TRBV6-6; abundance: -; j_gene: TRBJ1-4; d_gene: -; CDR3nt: TGTGCCAGCAGTTACCGACAGGCAACTAATGAAAAACTGTTTTTT; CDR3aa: CASSYRQATNEKLFF
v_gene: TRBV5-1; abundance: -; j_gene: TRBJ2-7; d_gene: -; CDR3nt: TGCGCCAGCAGCGTGCAACGGGACATCTCCTACGTGCAGTACTTC; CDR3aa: CASSVQRDISYVQYF
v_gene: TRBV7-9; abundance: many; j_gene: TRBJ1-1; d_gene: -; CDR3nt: TGTGCCAGCAGCTCCGCCGGTGGGAGTGAAGCTTTCTTT; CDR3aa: CASSSAGGSEAFF
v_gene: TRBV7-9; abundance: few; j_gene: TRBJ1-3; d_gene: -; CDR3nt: TGTGCCAGCAGCCTACAATACAGCTCTGGAAACACCATATATTTT; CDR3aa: CASSLQYSSGNTIYF
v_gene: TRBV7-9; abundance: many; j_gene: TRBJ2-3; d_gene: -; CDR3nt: TGTGCCAGCAGCCGGACAAGGACAGGCGGGGGAAGCACAGATACGCAGTATTTT; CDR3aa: CASSRTRTGGGSTDTQYF